The present entry profiles one TCR beta chain with its context. Its antigen is unknown. Base qualities were left out, and no much larger clone turns up one base away. The sample is drawn from a study of beta chain features in type 1 diabetes (dated by TCRdb to 2016 to 2018). Looking at the study overall: No differences in mean age, gender distribution, total cell number or subset yield were found between patients and healthy donors. A total of about 110 million sorted cells were examined across all samples, and the number of cells per subset was strongly correlated with RNA yield. The study compared TCRB repertoires of sorted circulating CD4+ T cell subsets between recently diagnosed type 1 diabetes patients and matched healthy donors. Regulatory and stem cell-like memory subsets were isolated from only 8 patients and roughly eight healthy donors, whereas naive and central memory subsets came from all 28 donors. What the work shows at the level of the full study, not this receptor alone: Type 1 diabetes patients showed a moderate but significant shortening of TCRB CDR3 length in all four CD4+ subsets. Naive, central memory and regulatory TCRB repertoires appeared to be more similar among patients than among healthy donors. PCR might favor shorter templates, but patient and control samples were amplified and corrected together, so any skew would affect both groups equally. At VDJ recombination sites, type 1 diabetes patients had fewer insertions and more deleted nucleotides, which implies abnormalities in thymic rearrangement. Only small numbers of individuals were included in the HLA sub-analyses, which left unresolved whether HLA type had any influence on TCRB rearrangement. Because cDNA was sequenced instead of genomic DNA, highly expressing activated cells could be over-represented, though the groups showed no difference in activation or CD3 levels.

The CDR3 sequence holds 13 residues, the cysteine and phenylalanine included. The only DNA kept is the CDR3, 39 bases in frame from the first base. The V and J ends are trimmed by 0 bases and 3 bases, leaving 5 bases between them. According to the germline V gene, CDR1 reads SGHTA and CDR2 reads FQGNSA. All of the isolated RNA was reverse transcribed with the High Capacity cDNA Reverse Transcription Kit, so expressed TCRB transcripts were sequenced. Deep immunoSEQ sequencing was applied to naive, central memory and regulatory T cell samples, giving an average of about 3.6 million total reads per sample. After sorted cells were lysed in RLT buffer, RNA was extracted with DNase-treated RNeasy Micro or Mini kits, with the choice depending on cell number. To prevent cross-contamination, every cell subset was processed on its own, while patient and healthy donor samples were processed together. TCRB sequences were amplified from cDNA with the immunoSEQ multiplex PCR, producing 87-bp fragments spanning the CDR3 region. Sequencing of the amplicons was performed on the Illumina HiSeq platform. Per the authors' processing: Synthetic template baselines were used to correct PCR bias computationally, reads within Hamming distance 2 were collapsed together, and singletons that could not be merged were discarded. Reads were aligned to IMGT to assign V, D and J genes, CDR3 length, and insertions or deletions at six rearrangement sites. Within each subset, clonotype counts were normalized to sorted cell number, and only after that were true diversity and Gini coefficients computed with the tcR R package. Repertoire sharing was quantified using the overlap coefficient calculated on TCRB nucleotide sequences. Imported from immuneACCESS, the table was reduced by TCRdb to in-frame sequences with V and J called. These copies leave out some clones; in studies compared against another copy, an unresolved V gene accounts for under half, and the cause of the remainder is not known. V, J and clone size reflect that table, while D and trimming were determined from the DNA. Across this sample there are nearly 350,000 clones, with 6.5% to 10% seen only once. The leading ten clones occupy less than 0.45% of the sample.

From each donor, a single peripheral blood sample of around 120 mL on average was drawn into heparinised tubes. Naive, central memory, regulatory and stem cell-like memory CD4+ T cells were sorted on a BD FACSAria II using a panel including CD45RO, CCR7, CD25, CD127, CD95 and CD27. Purity was above 95% for every sorted population. PBMCs were isolated immediately by Lymphoprep density gradient centrifugation and stained directly without culture. So that batch effects would be minimized, each experiment stained and sorted samples in pairs, pairing one healthy donor with one patient. The specimen was central memory CD4+ T cells from blood. The receptor's source is a woman younger than 30 in good health. This sequence uses TRBV7-2 and TRBJ1-2; the D gene assignment is ambiguous. The CDR3 here reads CASSLARDYGYTF. The nucleotide sequence is given as TGTGCCAGCAGCTTAGCGCGTGACTATGGCTACACCTTC.